Below, one T cell receptor (beta chain) is given with its context. Its antigen is still unknown. A read error is possible here, since a much larger clone lies one base away. Germline V gives CDR1 LGHDT, CDR2 YNNKEL (reference sequence). CDR3 length equals 13 residues. Using a J-beta primer mix together with a sample-barcoded 5' primer, a second PCR was run for roughly 6 to 11 cycles. Each cDNA molecule carried a tag from a template-switch adaptor that contained 12 random nucleotides. TCRdb ran MiXCR on the 5' RACE reads and lists one entry per CDR3 protein. The profile shows 550,000 to 750,000 distinct CDR3 sequences, under 25% of them singletons. The sample originates from a study of blood T cells in healthy people across ages. General study results and limits: Among T cells, TCR beta diversity per million cells dropped roughly linearly as age rose. Greater diversity and more naive CD4+ cells were seen in long-lived donors than in aged donors. TCR beta diversity correlated strongly with naive T cell percentage.

Input material: blood. This rearrangement joins TRBV3-1 to TRBJ2-5; D is perhaps TRBD2 (6 bases). The sequence came from a man aged 65 to 85 in good health. CDR3 sequence reads: CASSHSGQETQCF. The CDR3 nucleotides read TGTGCCAGCAGCCACAGCGGGCAAGAGACCCAGTGCTTC.